This T cell receptor (beta chain) was identified in a study of blood T cell repertoires in COVID-19. Study context: Italy, Spain and the United States were the sources of the convalescent and acute COVID-19 samples. In each case, the material was cDNA or gDNA derived from T cells, B-cell-depleted T cells, or PBMCs.

Authors' analysis steps: Reference gene primer amplification in the assay estimated nucleated cell counts. Profiled with immunoSEQ multiplex PCR; TCRdb holds only in-frame clones, not every one. The V and J calls and clone size come from that table; D and trimming were worked out from the DNA. The sample lists more than 90,000 clones, around 72% seen once, with about 26% in the top ten. There are 12 residues in the CDR3. Germline values: CDR1 SNHLY, CDR2 FYNNEI. The V end was cut by 8 bases, the J end by 2 bases, with 6 bases between. This TCR was sampled from a woman aged 55-69 years in a cohort sampled during active or convalescent COVID-19. The V call is TRBV2, the J call TRBJ2-2; D gene ambiguous. Specimen: peripheral blood. CDR3 amino acids: CASFTNTGELFF. The DNA of the CDR3 is TGTGCCAGCTTCACTAACACCGGGGAGCTGTTTTTT.